Given below is one T cell receptor beta chain in context. Its antigen is currently unknown. This specimen belongs to a study of shared clonotypes between healthy human individuals. Overall study results and limits: Rarefaction curves obtained for sorted subsets showed sequencing incomplete despite large depth. With a handful of donors compared, approximately 5.5% of naive CD4 clonotypes were shared.

Sequencing was performed with immunoSEQ multiplex PCR; in TCRdb, only in-frame clones are kept and a portion is missing. The repertoire has about 2.5 million clones, around 92% of them found once; the top ten carry more than 0.35%. The sequenced sample consisted of naive CD4+ T cells from PBMCs. The sample's subset: CD45RA+ positively selected. The clonotype was recovered from a man aged 18 to 29 in good health. Some clones in this sample may be carry-over from other donors' samples.

The CDR3 protein is CASSASLAGNTGELFF. Here the CDR3 DNA reads TGTGCCAGCAGTGCTAGCCTAGCGGGGAACACCGGGGAGCTGTTTTTT. The chain employs TRBV2 and TRBJ2-2; 8 positions match TRBD2. From germline, CDR1 is SNHLY and CDR2 FYNNEI. V was clipped by 4 bases and J by 1 base; unmatched bases: 5. CDR3 length equals 16 residues.